A selection of T cell receptor beta chains follows, all from one sample in a study of blood T cell repertoires in COVID-19. TCRdb's copy holds only in-frame clones and misses some; the assay was immunoSEQ multiplex PCR. The top ten clones hold roughly 14% of a sample with 150,000 or so clones, less than 90% of them seen once. The material sequenced was peripheral blood. These TCRs come from a man aged 18 to 30 with active or convalescent COVID-19. Both conserved end residues are part of each CDR3. Fields, in order: D gene, CDR3 length, V gene, J gene, clone size, CDR3 protein, CDR3 DNA. A D gene is named only where the DNA matches it firmly. Clone size, where shown, is once, few, many, or a class for clones that have expanded.

>TRBD2|16|TRBV28|TRBJ2-5|once
CASSPFTGGLQETQYF
TGTGCCAGCAGTCCTTTCACGGGAGGGCTCCAAGAGACCCAGTACTTC
>TRBD1|15|TRBV12-5|TRBJ2-2|-
CASGLPDRGTGELFF
TGTGCTAGTGGTTTGCCAGACAGGGGGACCGGGGAGCTGTTTTTT
>TRBD1|12|TRBV2|TRBJ2-7|-
CASRADRERIQF
TGTGCCAGCAGAGCCGACAGGGAGAGGATTCAGTTC
>-|14|TRBV29-1|TRBJ1-2|-
CSVQQQTPTDGYTF
TGCAGCGTCCAGCAACAGACCCCAACAGATGGCTACACCTTC
>TRBD1|14|TRBV10-3|TRBJ1-6|-
CATKGQGDNSPLHF
TGTGCCACCAAGGGACAGGGGGACAATTCACCCCTCCACTTT
>-|13|TRBV4-2|TRBJ1-2|-
CASSPPAVRGYTF
TGTGCCAGCAGCCCCCCTGCGGTCCGTGGCTACACCTTC
>TRBD1|17|TRBV2|TRBJ1-2|-
CASRRQQGARANYGYTF
TGTGCCAGCCGACGCCAACAGGGGGCGCGGGCTAACTATGGCTACACCTTC
>-|15|TRBV24-1|TRBJ1-5|-
CATSEVGGLDQPQHF
TGTGCCACCAGTGAGGTAGGGGGATTGGATCAGCCCCAGCATTTT
>-|14|TRBV6-5|TRBJ2-5|-
CASSYLGTQETQYF
TGTGCCAGCAGTTACCTCGGGACTCAAGAGACCCAGTACTTC
>TRBD1|13|TRBV30|TRBJ1-5|-
CAWAGQGGQPQHF
TGTGCCTGGGCGGGACAGGGAGGACAGCCCCAGCATTTT
>TRBD2|14|TRBV5-1|TRBJ2-3|few
CASSLGSGVDTQYF
TGCGCCAGCAGCTTGGGTAGCGGGGTAGATACGCAGTATTTT
>TRBD1|15|TRBV2|TRBJ1-1|-
CASSEQGAYNTEAFF
TGTGCCAGCAGTGAACAGGGGGCATATAACACTGAAGCTTTCTTT
>-|14|TRBV9|TRBJ2-5|-
CASSASPTGETQYF
TGTGCCAGCAGCGCCAGTCCCACGGGGGAGACCCAGTACTTC
>TRBD1|15|TRBV9|TRBJ1-1|-
CASSAKQGVNTEAFF
TGTGCCAGCAGCGCCAAACAGGGGGTGAACACTGAAGCTTTCTTT
>-|16|TRBV7-6|TRBJ2-2|-
CASSLAALPGSGELFF
TGTGCCAGCAGCCTAGCAGCGCTCCCGGGATCCGGGGAGCTGTTTTTT
>TRBD1|16|TRBV28|TRBJ2-1|once
CASSSTGVQAYNEQFF
TGTGCCAGCAGTTCCACAGGGGTTCAGGCCTACAATGAGCAGTTCTTC
>TRBD1|18|TRBV19|TRBJ1-1|-
CASSPRTGGAGKDTEAFF
TGTGCCAGTAGTCCACGGACAGGGGGCGCCGGGAAGGACACTGAAGCTTTCTTT
>-|16|TRBV28|TRBJ2-2|once
CASRPDTTGNTGELFF
TGTGCCAGCAGACCGGACACAACGGGCAACACCGGGGAGCTGTTTTTT
>-|15|TRBV5-5|TRBJ2-2|few
CASSLRQGQAGELFF
TGTGCCAGCAGCTTGCGGCAGGGGCAGGCCGGGGAGCTGTTTTTT
>-|15|TRBV7-3|TRBJ2-5|once
CASSAARTREETQYF
TGTGCCAGCAGTGCGGCTCGGACACGGGAGGAGACCCAGTACTTC
>-|14|TRBV5-1|TRBJ1-2|-
CASSSERGLDGYTF
TGCGCCAGCAGCTCGGAGCGCGGTTTGGATGGCTACACCTTC
>-|12|TRBV4-2|TRBJ2-3|once
CASSLRGDTQYF
TGTGCCAGCAGCCTAAGAGGAGATACGCAGTATTTT
>-|18|TRBV9|TRBJ2-1|once
CASSVAWARDPSYNEQFF
TGTGCCAGCAGCGTAGCCTGGGCGCGGGACCCCTCCTACAATGAGCAGTTCTTC
>-|13|TRBV19|TRBJ1-5|-
CASSMGQLQPQHF
TGTGCCAGTAGTATGGGACAATTACAGCCCCAGCATTTT
>-|15|TRBV10-2|TRBJ1-6|-
CASTFRDTGNSPLHF
TGCGCCAGCACTTTCCGGGACACGGGTAATTCACCCCTCCACTTT
>TRBD1|15|TRBV10-3|TRBJ1-1|-
CAASGEGQGNTEAFF
TGTGCCGCCTCCGGGGAGGGACAGGGAAACACTGAAGCTTTCTTT
>TRBD1|13|TRBV7-9|TRBJ1-4|few
CASSLAGGQGVFF
TGTGCCAGCAGCTTAGCCGGAGGACAGGGGGTGTTTTTT
>-|12|TRBV6-5|TRBJ2-5|-
CASSRARETQYF
TGTGCCAGCAGCAGGGCTAGAGAGACCCAGTACTTC
>-|15|TRBV4-2|TRBJ2-3|-
CASSQGAASTDTQYF
TGTGCCAGCAGCCAAGGAGCGGCTAGCACAGATACGCAGTATTTT
>TRBD1|15|TRBV28|TRBJ1-2|-
CASRTRGPGTYGYTF
TGTGCCAGCAGGACCAGGGGGCCGGGGACCTATGGCTACACCTTC
>-|14|TRBV7-2|TRBJ2-3|-
CASSLVQRSDTQYF
TGTGCCAGCAGCTTAGTCCAGAGGTCAGATACGCAGTATTTT
>TRBD1|13|TRBV10-3|TRBJ1-5|-
CAISTGGDQPQHF
TGTGCCATCAGTACAGGGGGGGATCAGCCCCAGCATTTT
>TRBD1|14|TRBV6-6|TRBJ2-7|-
CASSARQGGYEQYF
TGTGCCAGCAGCGCGCGACAGGGGGGCTACGAGCAGTACTTC
>TRBD1|15|TRBV5-8|TRBJ2-7|-
CASSFLGQGTYEQYF
TGTGCCAGCAGCTTTCTCGGACAGGGGACCTACGAGCAGTACTTC
>-|13|TRBV28|TRBJ2-2|-
CASQWASTGELFF
TGTGCCAGCCAGTGGGCTTCCACCGGGGAGCTGTTTTTT
>TRBD1|14|TRBV5-1|TRBJ2-2|-
CASSLGQGAGELFF
TGCGCCAGCAGCTTGGGACAGGGGGCCGGGGAGCTGTTTTTT
>TRBD1|14|TRBV4-3|TRBJ1-2|-
CASSPGTGNYGYTF
TGCGCCAGCAGCCCAGGGACAGGGAACTATGGCTACACCTTC
>-|15|TRBV6-2/TRBV6-3|TRBJ2-3|-
CASSRQDLYTDTQYF
TGTGCCAGCAGCCGACAGGATCTTTACACAGATACGCAGTATTTT
>-|15|TRBV5-8|TRBJ1-2|-
CASSLWGPANYGYTF
TGTGCCAGCAGCTTGTGGGGGCCAGCTAACTATGGCTACACCTTC
>-|12|TRBV28|TRBJ1-2|-
CASSLQGLGYTF
TGTGCCAGCAGTTTACAGGGGTTAGGCTACACCTTC
>TRBD1|14|TRBV18|TRBJ1-1|-
CASSPSGGHTEAFF
TGTGCCAGCTCACCCTCAGGGGGGCACACTGAAGCTTTCTTT
>TRBD2|17|TRBV15|TRBJ2-3|-
CATSRERASGSADTQYF
TGTGCCACCAGCAGAGAGAGGGCTAGCGGGAGCGCAGATACGCAGTATTTT
>-|18|TRBV27|TRBJ1-2|-
CASSLSRVKANLGYGYTF
TGTGCCAGCAGTTTATCGCGGGTAAAGGCCAATCTGGGCTATGGCTACACCTTC
>TRBD2|15|TRBV7-2|TRBJ2-3|-
CASSLDVGGPDTQYF
TGTGCCAGCAGCTTAGATGTGGGAGGGCCCGATACGCAGTATTTT
>-|13|TRBV5-1|TRBJ2-1|-
CASRWQGYSEQFF
TGCGCCAGCAGGTGGCAGGGGTACAGTGAGCAGTTCTTC
>TRBD1|14|TRBV6-5|TRBJ1-2|once
CATSPGTGRYGYTF
TGTGCCACCTCCCCCGGGACAGGGAGATATGGCTACACCTTC
>-|14|TRBV5-1|TRBJ2-3|-
CASRTITSTDTQYF
TGCGCCAGCAGAACCATAACTAGCACAGATACGCAGTATTTT
>TRBD1|15|TRBV6-5|TRBJ2-7|-
CASRSGTGGSYEQYF
TGTGCCAGCAGATCCGGGACAGGGGGGTCCTACGAGCAGTACTTC
>-|15|TRBV6-5|TRBJ1-1|-
CASSYLPQDYTEAFF
TGTGCCAGCAGTTACCTCCCACAAGACTACACTGAAGCTTTCTTT
>-|14|TRBV18|TRBJ2-7|-
CASSPGAGGYEQYF
TGTGCCAGCTCACCGGGGGCAGGAGGCTACGAGCAGTACTTC
>-|14|TRBV14|TRBJ2-7|-
CASSQALLSYEQYF
TGTGCCAGCAGCCAAGCCCTTCTATCCTACGAGCAGTACTTC
>TRBD1|15|TRBV9|TRBJ2-2|-
CASTGQVANTGELFF
TGTGCCAGCACCGGACAGGTCGCGAACACCGGGGAGCTGTTTTTT
>TRBD2|12|TRBV6-6|TRBJ2-7|-
CASRLAEYEQYF
TGTGCCAGTAGACTAGCGGAATACGAGCAGTACTTC
>-|14|TRBV9|TRBJ2-5|-
CASSPILSGETQYF
TGTGCCAGCAGCCCAATTCTCTCGGGGGAGACCCAGTACTTC
>TRBD2|17|TRBV7-2|TRBJ2-5|few
CASSPRTSGSWRETQYF
TGTGCCAGCAGCCCACGGACTAGCGGGAGTTGGAGAGAGACCCAGTACTTC
>TRBD1|13|TRBV24-1|TRBJ1-5|-
CATSDRGHEPQHF
TGTGCCACCAGCGACAGGGGGCATGAGCCCCAGCATTTT
>-|13|TRBV19|TRBJ2-5|-
CASSIRVRETQYF
TGTGCCAGTAGTATCAGGGTTCGAGAGACCCAGTACTTC
>-|14|TRBV6-1|TRBJ2-3|-
CASSDDGGTDTQYF
TGTGCCAGCAGTGATGACGGGGGCACAGATACGCAGTATTTT
>TRBD2|15|TRBV5-4|TRBJ2-7|-
CASSPTSGASYEQYF
TGTGCCAGCAGCCCCACTAGCGGGGCCTCCTACGAGCAGTACTTC
>TRBD1|13|TRBV27|TRBJ2-7|-
CASSLGDSYEQYF
TGTGCCAGCAGTCTCGGGGACAGCTACGAGCAGTACTTC